These 31 T cell receptor beta chains originate from one sample sequenced in a study of blood T cells in healthy people across ages. A second PCR of roughly 7 to 11 cycles used a sample-barcoded 5' primer and a J-beta primer mix. One entry per CDR3 protein, called by TCRdb with MiXCR from the 5' RACE reads. The repertoire has roughly 1,100,000 distinct CDR3 sequences, 20% to 25% of them found once; the top ten carry approximately 0.75%. These data were also reused for a study on T cells of mothers and their children.

The specimen was blood. The receptors here all came from a girl aged 2-10 years in good health.

This clonotype was observed a handful of times. V is TRBV12-3 or TRBV12-4 and J is TRBJ2-5, with D possibly being TRBD2 (6 bases). The DNA end is more similar to TRBJ2-7, so the J call may be wrong. The CDR3 is 13 residues long. CDR3 bases: TGTGCCAGCAGACTGCCGGGGGATCGCGAGCAGTACTTC. Its translation: CASRLPGDREQYF.

The genes are TRBV3-1 and TRBJ1-2; the D gene is possibly TRBD1 (5 bases). The V and J ends lost 0 bases and 7 bases respectively, with 15 bases between them. The V gene's germline CDR1 is LGHDT and CDR2 YNNKEL (reference sequence). There are 15 residues in the CDR3. CDR3 bases: TGTGCCAGCAGCCAAGATCCGCCGGGACGGAGTGGCTACACCTTC. Its translation: CASSQDPPGRSGYTF.

In this sample, this clonotype turned up a few times. V and J are TRBV12-3 or TRBV12-4 and TRBJ2-1; D could derive from TRBD1 or TRBD2 (5 bases each). V lost 1 base to trimming and J lost 6 bases, with 13 bases between them. CDR3 length: 15 residues. The chain's CDR3 is CASSLVGTRGNEQFF. CDR3 sequence (DNA): TGTGCCAGCAGTTTAGTCGGGACGCGAGGCAATGAGCAGTTCTTC.

The chain uses TRBV9 and TRBJ1-2, with no clear D. Germline assignment: CDR1 SGDLS and CDR2 YYNGEE. The CDR3 has 13 residues. Trimming pared 3 bases from V and 8 bases from J, leaving 14 bases between. The CDR3 spells CASSATGTTGYTF. CDR3 coding DNA: TGTGCCAGCAGCGCGACGGGCACTACCGGCTACACCTTC.

The chain has TRBV7-8 and TRBJ1-6; 9 bases fit TRBD1. Germline loops: CDR1 SGHVS, CDR2 FQNEAQ. The CDR3 extends over 13 amino acids. The junction had 4 bases not matched to a gene; V was cut back by 9 bases and J by 7 bases. The CDR3 region is CASGTGWNSPLHF. Here the CDR3 DNA reads TGTGCCAGTGGGACAGGGTGGAATTCACCCCTCCACTTT.

The V gene is TRBV28, the J gene TRBJ2-5, with D hard to call. The last part of the DNA fits TRBJ2-7 better; the J call may be wrong. Germline-derived CDR1 and CDR2 are MDHEN and SYDVKM. The CDR3 is made up of 11 amino acids. CDR3 protein: CATLAAYEQYF. The CDR3 nucleotides are TGTGCCACCCTGGCGGCCTACGAGCAGTACTTC.

The chain combines TRBV12-3 or TRBV12-4 with TRBJ1-6; TRBD1 matches at 10 bases. The V and J ends lost 4 bases and 8 bases, in that order; junction bases with no gene match: 5. CDR3 length: 15 amino acids. CDR3 bases: TGTGCCAGCAGTTGGGGACAGGGGTCGCATTCACCCCTCCACTTT. It is translated as CASSWGQGSHSPLHF.

The gene calls are TRBV6-5 and TRBJ2-2, with a weak D call TRBD2 (5 bases). The CDR3 spans 18 residues. Germline V CDR1 and CDR2: MNHEY, SVGAGI. V was clipped by 0 bases and J by 2 bases, with 16 bases between them. The CDR3 is CASSYSEARHFNTGELFF. In DNA, the CDR3 is TGTGCCAGCAGTTACTCGGAGGCGCGGCACTTTAACACCGGGGAGCTGTTTTTT.

V and J are TRBV19 and TRBJ2-7, with 7 positions matching TRBD1. Trimming cost V 3 bases and J 4 bases; bases outside gene matches: 6. The CDR3 is made up of 14 amino acids. CDR1 and CDR2 from the germline V gene are LNHDA and SQIVND (reference sequence). The CDR3 sequence is CASSIRQGGYEQYF. CDR3 DNA sequence: TGTGCCAGTAGTATTAGACAGGGCGGTTACGAGCAGTACTTC.

This chain links TRBV27 with TRBJ2-7, with TRBD2 matching over 8 bases. Germline assignment: CDR1 MNHEY and CDR2 SMNVEV (reference sequence). The CDR3 has 15 amino acids. The V gene end was trimmed by 5 bases and the J gene end by 0 bases; junction bases not matched to a gene: 6. This CDR3 is CASSVRGGHSYEQYF. CDR3 DNA sequence: TGTGCCAGCAGTGTACGCGGGGGGCACTCCTACGAGCAGTACTTC.

The V call is TRBV6-1, the J call TRBJ1-2; 9 positions agree with TRBD1. CDR3 length: 12 amino acids. Germline-derived CDR1 and CDR2 are MNHNS and SASEGT. V trimming: 4 bases; J trimming: 10 bases; junction bases outside the gene matches: 4. This CDR3 reads CASSAGQGFYTF. CDR3 coding DNA: TGTGCCAGCAGTGCGGGACAGGGTTTCTACACCTTC.

DNA of the CDR3: TGTGCCAGCAGCCGCCGGGACTTTCAGTTCTACGAGCAGTACTTC. Its protein product is CASSRRDFQFYEQYF. The rearrangement joins TRBV11-2 to TRBJ2-1; TRBD2 might be the D (6 bases). The J call may be faulty, since TRBJ2-7 better matches the DNA end. The germline gives CDR1 SGHAT, CDR2 FQNNGV. This CDR3 has 15 residues.

The CDR3: CASRTGEGSPLHF. CDR3 DNA sequence: TGTGCCAGCAGGACAGGGGAGGGCTCACCCCTCCACTTT. This chain joins TRBV6-6 and TRBJ1-6; 8 bases fit TRBD1. CDR1 and CDR2 from the germline V gene are MNHNY and SVGAGI (reference sequence). With V trimmed by 6 bases and J by 10 bases, 5 bases remained unmatched. This CDR3 has 13 residues.

The chain joins TRBV6-5 to TRBJ2-7, with a weak D call TRBD2 (6 bases). This CDR3 has 15 residues. From germline, CDR1 is MNHEY and CDR2 SVGAGI. V was clipped by 6 bases and J by 2 bases, with 17 bases between them. CDR3 protein: CASSPPGTAPYEQYF. Here the CDR3 DNA reads TGTGCCAGCAGCCCACCAGGGACTGCGCCCTACGAGCAGTACTTC.

This clonotype was detected once. The genes are TRBV29-1 and TRBJ2-7, with TRBD1 identical over 10 bases. The CDR3 runs 13 residues. From germline, CDR1 is SQVTM and CDR2 ANQGSEA. V trimming: 7 bases; J trimming: 5 bases; junction bases outside the gene matches: 8. As DNA, the CDR3 is TGCAGCGCCCTGGACAGGGGGGGAGACGAGCAGTACTTC. As protein: CSALDRGGDEQYF.

This clonotype was detected a few times. CDR3 loop: CASSLLGEITGELFF. CDR3 DNA: TGTGCCAGCAGCTTACTAGGGGAAATAACCGGGGAGCTGTTTTTT. The chain carries TRBV7-6 and TRBJ2-2, with D possibly matching TRBD1 (5 bases). Per germline, CDR1 SGHVS and CDR2 FNYEAQ. This CDR3 has 15 amino acids. The V and J ends lost 2 bases and 5 bases respectively, with 12 bases between them.

This chain uses TRBV5-5 with TRBJ2-5; TRBD2 aligns across 9 bases. The germline gives CDR1 SGHKS, CDR2 YYEKEE (reference sequence). The CDR3 length is 17 residues. V was pared by 4 bases and J by 2 bases, with 12 bases of the junction left unmatched. CDR3 nucleotide sequence: TGTGCCAGCAGCCTCGGGGCGGGAGGGTTGGTACAAGAGACCCAGTACTTC. Translating it yields CASSLGAGGLVQETQYF.

The V call is TRBV7-3, the J call TRBJ2-1; no clear D gene. Germline loops: CDR1 SGHTA, CDR2 FQGTGA. CDR3 length equals 16 residues. V was clipped by 1 base and J by 1 base, with 11 bases between them. The CDR3 loop is CASSLSRVPSYNEQFF. In nucleotides, the CDR3 is TGTGCCAGCAGCTTAAGTCGGGTCCCATCCTACAATGAGCAGTTCTTC.

This clonotype has only a few counts. This chain links TRBV27 with TRBJ2-7, with D uncertain. The CDR3 has 14 residues. Germline lookup yields CDR1 MNHEY and CDR2 SMNVEV (reference sequence). Trimming took 5 bases from V and 1 from J, leaving 12 bases between them. The DNA of the CDR3 is TGTGCCAGCAGTCACACCGGGTCATCCTACGAGCAGTACTTC. Translation gives CASSHTGSSYEQYF.

This clonotype came up a few times. V usage is TRBV6-1 and J usage is TRBJ2-5; 7 positions match TRBD2. V shed 6 bases, J shed 1 base, and the junction held 5 bases outside the gene matches. The CDR3 sequence is 14 residues long. Germline V CDR1 and CDR2: MNHNS, SASEGT. The CDR3 DNA reads as TGTGCCAGCAGGGGGAGGGCTCTCCAAGAGACCCAGTACTTC. Encoded protein: CASRGRALQETQYF.

The chain is built from TRBV18 and TRBJ2-7; 11 nucleotides line up with TRBD1. Per the germline V gene, CDR1 is KGHSH and CDR2 is LQKENI. CDR3 length: 18 amino acids. The trim removed 6 bases at V and 0 bases at J, leaving 13 bases unmatched. The CDR3 DNA sequence: TGTGCCAGCTCGACAATAGGACAGGGGGCTTTTTCCTCCTACGAGCAGTACTTC. This codes for CASSTIGQGAFSSYEQYF.

This clonotype was seen more than once but under ten times. The chain is built from TRBV20-1 and TRBJ2-7, with TRBD2 identical over 9 bases. Germline V gene data show CDR1 as DFQATT and CDR2 as SNEGSKA (reference sequence). The CDR3 contains 13 residues. Trimming took 5 bases from V and 13 from J; bases not matched to a gene: 15. CDR3 DNA sequence: TGCAGTGCTGTTAACATGTTAGCGGGGGACCTTTACTTC. This codes for CSAVNMLAGDLYF.

The CDR3 here is CSGESLANTEAFF. Written as DNA, the CDR3 is TGCAGCGGCGAGAGTTTGGCGAACACTGAAGCTTTCTTT. V usage is TRBV29-1 and J usage is TRBJ1-1, with D uncertain. The germline CDR1 and CDR2 sequences are SQVTM and ANQGSEA. V was shortened by 7 bases and J by 1 base, with 13 bases between the two germline ends. This CDR3 spans 13 amino acids.

This chain connects TRBV4-3 to TRBJ2-5; 11 bases match TRBD1. The J call may be faulty, since TRBJ2-7 better matches the DNA end. The CDR3 contains 15 residues. Germline loops: CDR1 LGHNA, CDR2 YSLEER. CDR3 nucleotides: TGCGCCAGCAGCCCTAGGACAGGGGGCGGCTACGAGCAGTACTTC. Translated, it gives CASSPRTGGGYEQYF.

The V gene is TRBV7-3, the J gene TRBJ1-1, with D possibly being TRBD1 (6 bases). This CDR3 has 14 amino acids. Germline CDR1 and CDR2: SGHTA and FQGTGA. V gave up 3 bases and J gave up 1 base, with 9 bases separating them. The CDR3 protein is CASSFSGQNTEAFF. CDR3 DNA sequence: TGTGCCAGCAGCTTCTCGGGACAGAACACTGAAGCTTTCTTT.

This clonotype was recorded a few times. The gene calls are TRBV28 and TRBJ2-3; TRBD2 aligns across 7 bases. The CDR3 has 13 residues. The germline CDR1 and CDR2 sequences are MDHEN and SYDVKM. V gave up 6 bases and J gave up 7 bases; unmatched junction bases: 7. The CDR3 protein is CASRSGLLHTQYF. CDR3 nucleotides: TGTGCCAGCAGGTCGGGACTACTGCATACGCAGTATTTT.

Comments on this clonotype: At one end, the junction sequence differs from germline, possibly due to a read error. The chain is built from TRBV10-3 and TRBJ1-3; D is unresolved. The CDR3 extends over 18 amino acids. The germline V gene encodes CDR1 ENHRY and CDR2 SYGVKD. The CDR3 sequence is CAIGEVNPTASSGNTIYF. DNA of the CDR3: TGTGCCATCGGTGAGGTAAACCCGACCGCAAGCTCTGGAAACACCATATATTTT.

The V call is TRBV6-6, the J call TRBJ2-5; D remains ambiguous. Looked up from germline, CDR1 is MNHNY and CDR2 is SVGAGI (reference sequence). The CDR3 is made up of 14 amino acids. Trimming shortened V by 7 bases and J by 2 bases, and 14 bases separated the two germline ends. The CDR3 DNA reads TGTGCCAGCAATCAAGTAGCCCGTCAAGAGACCCAGTACTTC. Its translation is CASNQVARQETQYF.

This clonotype was seen a handful of times. This rearrangement joins TRBV29-1 to TRBJ2-5; D remains unclear. The V and J ends lost 4 bases and 6 bases respectively, with 15 bases between them. CDR1 is SQVTM, CDR2 ANQGSEA, per germline. The CDR3 loop spans 13 amino acids. CDR3 bases: TGCAGCGTTGGTCAGGTTTTGGCGCAGACCCAGTACTTC. This encodes CSVGQVLAQTQYF.

This clonotype was seen a few times. The J gene is TRBJ2-5, the V gene TRBV19; perhaps D is TRBD1 or TRBD2 (5 bases each). Trimming stripped 1 base from V and 5 bases from J, with 14 bases between. The CDR3 contains 15 residues. CDR1 and CDR2 from the germline V gene are LNHDA and SQIVND (reference sequence). The CDR3 reads CASSIGGEGLETQYF. Here the CDR3 DNA reads TGTGCCAGTAGTATAGGTGGAGAGGGGTTGGAGACCCAGTACTTC.

This clonotype was counted only a few times. V is TRBV29-1 and J is TRBJ1-1; D is uncertain. This CDR3 region has 14 residues. Germline V gene sequence: CDR1 SQVTM, CDR2 ANQGSEA. V was clipped by 4 bases and J by 1 base, with 13 bases between them. DNA for the CDR3: TGCAGCGTTGTTCCACAGCTATCGAACACTGAAGCTTTCTTT. This gives the protein CSVVPQLSNTEAFF.